The clone carrying this T cell receptor (beta chain) occurred once. What it binds is not known. Its ends do not fully match the called genes, so a read error is possible. This record comes from a study of T cell responses to AZD1222 COVID-19 vaccine. Study-level findings and limits: Possibly, clonal diversity was underestimated; donors were largely white British and included more females. Unmutated variant regions are reportedly targeted by nearly half of spike-specific TCRs. It was only a handful of AZD1222 recipients who were seropositive at baseline.

The length of the CDR3 is 12 residues. Germline V lookup: CDR1 SGHAT, CDR2 FQNNGV. TCRdb's table, derived via immunoSEQ multiplex PCR, lists solely in-frame clones and lacks some. The table lists fewer than 120,000 clones, approximately 94% of them singletons. This TCR derives from an adult who received the AZD1222 COVID-19 vaccine. The source was peripheral blood, collected 28 days after the second AZD1222 dose. The chain couples TRBV11-2 to TRBJ2-1; a possible D gene is TRBD1 (6 bases). The CDR3 DNA is TGTGCCAGCAGCATAGACAGGAATGAGCAGTTCTTC. This translates into CASSIDRNEQFF.